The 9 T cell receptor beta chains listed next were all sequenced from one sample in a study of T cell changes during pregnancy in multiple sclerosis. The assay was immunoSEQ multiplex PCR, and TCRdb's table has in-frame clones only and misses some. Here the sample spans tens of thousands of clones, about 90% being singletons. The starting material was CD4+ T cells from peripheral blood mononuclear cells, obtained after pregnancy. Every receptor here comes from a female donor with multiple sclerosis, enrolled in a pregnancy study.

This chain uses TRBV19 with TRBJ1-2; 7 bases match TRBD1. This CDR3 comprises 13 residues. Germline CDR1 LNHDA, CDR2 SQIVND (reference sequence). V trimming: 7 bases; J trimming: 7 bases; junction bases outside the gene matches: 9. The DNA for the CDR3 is TGTGCCAGTATTCGTCAGGGGGAGATTGGCTACACCTTC. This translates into CASIRQGEIGYTF. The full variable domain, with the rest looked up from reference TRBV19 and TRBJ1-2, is DGGITQSPKYLFRKEGQNVTLSCEQNLNHDAMYWYRQDPGQGLRLIYYSQIVNDFQKGDIAEGYSVSREKKESFPLTVTSAQKNPTAFYLCASIRQGEIGYTFGSGTRLTVV.

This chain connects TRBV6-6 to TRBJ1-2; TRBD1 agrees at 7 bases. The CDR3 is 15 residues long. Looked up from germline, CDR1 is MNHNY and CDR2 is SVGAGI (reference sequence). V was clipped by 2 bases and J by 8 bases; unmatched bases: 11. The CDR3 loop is CASSYPGRQGRGYTF. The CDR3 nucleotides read TGTGCCAGCAGTTACCCTGGACGACAGGGTCGGGGCTACACCTTC.

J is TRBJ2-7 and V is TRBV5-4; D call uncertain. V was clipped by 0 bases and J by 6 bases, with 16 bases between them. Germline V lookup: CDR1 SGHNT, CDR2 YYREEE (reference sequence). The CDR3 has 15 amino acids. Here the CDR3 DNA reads TGTGCCAGCAGCTTGGACCGACACCACCCAAGCGAGCAGTACTTC. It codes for CASSLDRHHPSEQYF.

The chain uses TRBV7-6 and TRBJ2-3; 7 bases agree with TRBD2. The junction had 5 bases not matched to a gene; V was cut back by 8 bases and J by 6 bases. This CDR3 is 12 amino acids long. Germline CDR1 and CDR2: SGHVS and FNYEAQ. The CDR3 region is CASGPGGDTQYF. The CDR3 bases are TGTGCCAGCGGGCCCGGGGGGGATACGCAGTATTTT.

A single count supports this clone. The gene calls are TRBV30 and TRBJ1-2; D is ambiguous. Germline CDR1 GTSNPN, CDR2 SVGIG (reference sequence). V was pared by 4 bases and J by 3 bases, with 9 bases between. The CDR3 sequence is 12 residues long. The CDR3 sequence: CAWMSGYYGYTF. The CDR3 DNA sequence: TGTGCCTGGATGTCAGGATACTATGGCTACACCTTC.

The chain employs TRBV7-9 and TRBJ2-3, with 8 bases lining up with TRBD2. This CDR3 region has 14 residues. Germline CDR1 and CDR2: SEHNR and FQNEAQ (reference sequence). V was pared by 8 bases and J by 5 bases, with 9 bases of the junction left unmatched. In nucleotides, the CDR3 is TGTGCCAGCTCATTCCGGGGGGGGCTAGATACGCAGTATTTT. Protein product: CASSFRGGLDTQYF. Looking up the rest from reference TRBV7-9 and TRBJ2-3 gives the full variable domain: DTGVSQNPRHKITKRGQNVTFRCDPISEHNRLYWYRQTLGQGPEFLTYFQNEAQLEKSRLLSDRFSAERPKGSFSTLEIQRTEQGDSAMYLCASSFRGGLDTQYFGPGTRLTVL.

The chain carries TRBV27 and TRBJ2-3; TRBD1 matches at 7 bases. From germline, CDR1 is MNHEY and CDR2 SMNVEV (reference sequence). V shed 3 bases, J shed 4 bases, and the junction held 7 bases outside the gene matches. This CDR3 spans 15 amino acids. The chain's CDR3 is CASSFTGVRPDTQYF. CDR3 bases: TGTGCCAGCAGTTTCACAGGGGTAAGACCAGATACGCAGTATTTT.

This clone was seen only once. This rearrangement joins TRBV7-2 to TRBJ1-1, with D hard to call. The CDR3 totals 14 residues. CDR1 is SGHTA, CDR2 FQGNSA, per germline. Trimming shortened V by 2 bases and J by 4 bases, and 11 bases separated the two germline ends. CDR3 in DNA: TGTGCCAGCAGCTTAAGGCGAGGGCTCACTGAAGCTTTCTTT. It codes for CASSLRRGLTEAFF.

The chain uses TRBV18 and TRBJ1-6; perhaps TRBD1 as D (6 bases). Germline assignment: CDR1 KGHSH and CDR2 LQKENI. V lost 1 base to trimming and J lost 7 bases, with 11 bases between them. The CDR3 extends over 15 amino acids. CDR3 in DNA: TGTGCCAGCTCACCACTGGCAGGGGACAATTCACCCCTCCACTTT. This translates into CASSPLAGDNSPLHF.